The 17 T cell receptor beta chains in this list originate from one sample, sequenced in a study of blood T cell repertoires in COVID-19. The method was immunoSEQ multiplex PCR; TCRdb's version includes in-frame clones alone and lacks a portion of them. The data show about 120,000 clones, about four fifths seen once. The sequencing sample was made of peripheral blood. All receptors derive from a woman aged 70-85 years with acute or convalescent COVID-19.

This chain joins TRBV7-9 and TRBJ1-1; 12 bases are shared with TRBD1. V dropped 2 bases and J dropped 5; count of bases not matched to a gene: 9. The CDR3 length is 17 residues. Germline V CDR1 and CDR2: SEHNR, FQNEAQ (reference sequence). This CDR3 reads CASSLSGTGGAGTEAFF. In DNA, the CDR3 is TGTGCCAGCAGCTTATCCGGGACAGGGGGCGCGGGGACTGAAGCTTTCTTT.

The V and J genes are TRBV5-6 and TRBJ1-1; the match to TRBD1 covers 7 bases. CDR3 size: 14 residues. J gave up 5 bases and V 1 base, and 5 bases lay outside the gene matches. Germline-derived CDR1 and CDR2 are SGHDT and YYEEEE. CDR3 nucleotide sequence: TGTGCCAGCAGCTTGTCAGGGGGTGGTACTGAAGCTTTCTTT. This translates into CASSLSGGGTEAFF.

This clone was seen a handful of times. The rearrangement joins TRBV5-1 to TRBJ1-2; 10 positions agree with TRBD1. The CDR3 consists of 14 residues. J was trimmed by 6 bases and V by 3 bases; bases with no gene match: 5. Germline CDR1 SGHRS, CDR2 YFSETQ. CDR3 region: CASSSRTGGDGYTF. The CDR3 DNA sequence: TGCGCCAGCAGCTCAAGGACAGGGGGAGATGGCTACACCTTC.

The chain joins TRBV19 to TRBJ2-1; D ambiguous. From germline, CDR1 is LNHDA and CDR2 SQIVND (reference sequence). This CDR3 spans 13 amino acids. Trimming left V 0 bases short and J 9 bases short, with 9 bases between. The DNA for the CDR3 is TGTGCCAGTAGTATAGAGAGAGTACGTGAGCAGTTCTTC. It encodes CASSIERVREQFF.

The chain is built from TRBV5-1 and TRBJ1-1; the D is unclear. V lost 0 bases and J 2 bases, leaving 8 bases between the germline ends. Germline assignment: CDR1 SGHRS and CDR2 YFSETQ. The CDR3 length is 14 residues. The CDR3 here is CASSLVGSNTEAFF. The CDR3 bases are TGCGCCAGCAGCTTGGTCGGTTCTAACACTGAAGCTTTCTTT.

This clone was found once. The J gene is TRBJ1-2, the V gene TRBV19; 7 nucleotides line up with TRBD1. CDR3 length: 14 amino acids. Germline V gene data show CDR1 as LNHDA and CDR2 as SQIVND (reference sequence). After removal of 5 bases from V and 4 bases from J, the junction contained 7 bases not matched to a gene. CDR3 in amino acids: CASSRGDSLYGYTF. CDR3 bases: TGTGCCAGTAGTCGAGGGGACAGCCTCTATGGCTACACCTTC.

CDR3 loop: CASSTRAKDYGYTF. The DNA for the CDR3 is TGTGCCAGCAGCACCAGGGCCAAGGACTATGGCTACACCTTC. The chain is built from TRBV21-1 and TRBJ1-2; the tabulated D call, TRBD1, remains unverified against the DNA. TRBV21-1 is termed a pseudogene. The CDR3 runs 14 residues.

DNA of the CDR3: TGTGCCAGCAGCTGGACTAGTCAGAATGAGCAGTTCTTC. This codes for CASSWTSQNEQFF. The rearrangement uses TRBV6-4 and TRBJ2-1; TRBD2 agrees at 7 bases. The CDR3 is made up of 13 amino acids. V lost 6 bases to trimming and J lost 7 bases; unmatched junction nucleotides: 6. Looked up from germline, CDR1 is MRHNA and CDR2 is SNTAGT.

The chain employs TRBV19 and TRBJ2-3; 7 bases line up with TRBD1. The CDR3 is 16 residues long. J was trimmed by 4 bases and V by 1 base; bases with no gene match: 8. Per germline, CDR1 LNHDA and CDR2 SQIVND (reference sequence). CDR3 in amino acids: CASSIGWRGGADTQYF. In DNA form, the CDR3 reads TGTGCCAGTAGTATAGGGTGGCGAGGGGGCGCAGATACGCAGTATTTT.

The V call is TRBV24-1, the J call TRBJ1-2; 8 bases align to TRBD1. Unmatched junction bases numbered 9, after V lost 9 bases and J lost 7 bases. CDR1 is KGHDR, CDR2 SFDVKD, per germline. The length of the CDR3 is 13 residues. CDR3 DNA: TGTGCCACCGGGGACAGGCTGCTTGGTGGCTACACCTTC. It translates to CATGDRLLGGYTF.

For the CDR3, the DNA is TGTGCCAGCAGCTTAGGTTTAGGGGGGGCGCAAGAGACCCAGTACTTC. It translates to CASSLGLGGAQETQYF. The chain recombines TRBV7-7 with TRBJ2-5, with a tentative D call TRBD2 (7 bases). CDR1 is SSHAT, CDR2 FNYEAQ, per germline (reference sequence). The length of the CDR3 is 16 residues. V was shortened by 1 base and J by 2 bases, with 14 bases between the two germline ends.

The genes are TRBV30 and TRBJ1-2, with a possible D match to TRBD1 (6 bases). Germline V gene sequence: CDR1 GTSNPN, CDR2 SVGIG (reference sequence). CDR3 length equals 14 residues. V dropped 0 bases and J dropped 4 bases, with 12 bases sitting between them. DNA of the CDR3: TGTGCCTGGAGTGTACGATGGGGGCTCTATGGCTACACCTTC. It is translated as CAWSVRWGLYGYTF.

The rearrangement links TRBV7-2 to TRBJ1-2; D may be TRBD1 (6 bases). Trimming shortened V by 3 bases and J by 5 bases, and 16 bases separated the two germline ends. This CDR3 is built from 15 residues. CDR1 SGHTA and CDR2 FQGNSA come from the germline V gene. The CDR3 is CASSLAWGQGYGYTF. CDR3 sequence (DNA): TGTGCCAGCAGCTTGGCTTGGGGGCAGGGTTATGGCTACACCTTC.

This sequence joins TRBV6-2 or TRBV6-3 and TRBJ1-5, with D possibly TRBD1 on 5 matching bases. In germline, CDR1 is MNHEY, CDR2 SVGEGT. The CDR3 consists of 14 residues. V gave up 6 bases and J gave up 3 bases, with 12 bases separating them. In nucleotides, the CDR3 is TGTGCCAGCAGCCCCAGACAGTACAATCAGCCCCAGCATTTT. It specifies CASSPRQYNQPQHF.

This clone was recorded once. The chain recombines TRBV29-1 with TRBJ1-2; TRBD1 agrees at 8 bases. The CDR3 length is 13 residues. J gave up 5 bases and V 2 bases, and 4 bases lay outside the gene matches. Looked up from germline, CDR1 is SQVTM and CDR2 is ANQGSEA. CDR3 residues: CSVERDRTYGYTF. CDR3 nucleotide sequence: TGCAGCGTTGAAAGGGACAGGACTTATGGCTACACCTTC.

This chain connects TRBV15 to TRBJ2-1; the D gene is possibly TRBD2 (7 bases). The V gene lost 0 bases and the J gene lost 4 bases, with 16 bases spanning the gap. Germline CDR1 LNHNV, CDR2 YYDKDF (reference sequence). This CDR3 comprises 17 residues. The CDR3 protein is CATSRDFGGGRYNEQFF. CDR3 DNA sequence: TGTGCCACCAGCAGAGATTTCGGCGGGGGCCGTTACAATGAGCAGTTCTTC.

This clone was detected only once. V and J are TRBV5-6 and TRBJ2-1; 7 nucleotides align to TRBD2. The germline CDR1 and CDR2 sequences are SGHDT and YYEEEE. The V segment lost 1 base and the J segment 6 bases; nucleotides outside the gene matches: 13. This CDR3 region has 17 residues. The CDR3 nucleotides read TGTGCCAGCAGCTTGTCCCCTGGCGGGGGAACGAGCAATGAGCAGTTCTTC. It specifies CASSLSPGGGTSNEQFF.